A selection of T cell receptor beta chains follows, all from one sample in a study of shared clonotypes between healthy human individuals. Using immunoSEQ multiplex PCR, the repertoire was profiled, and TCRdb retains in-frame clones only, with some absent. Among 850,000 to 1,200,000 clones, about 80% were seen once, and the ten largest hold roughly 1.4%. The specimen sequenced was memory CD4+ T cells sorted from blood. Source of these receptors: a man aged 18 to 29 in good health. Both conserved end residues are part of each CDR3. D genes are given only for firm matches. Where a row states a size, it is once, few, many or the class of an expanded clone; other rows omit it.

D gene: -
clone size: once
J gene: TRBJ2-1
CDR3 length: 14
V gene: TRBV2
CDR3 DNA: TGTGCCAGCAGCCAAGGACACCTCTCCAATGAGCAGTTCTTC
CDR3 protein: CASSQGHLSNEQFF

D gene: -
clone size: few
J gene: TRBJ1-4
CDR3 length: 13
V gene: TRBV30
CDR3 DNA: TGTGCCTGGAGCCCACAGTTTAATGAAAAACTGTTTTTT
CDR3 protein: CAWSPQFNEKLFF

D gene: TRBD2
clone size: -
J gene: TRBJ2-6
CDR3 length: 18
V gene: TRBV7-2
CDR3 DNA: TGTGCCAGCAGTAGGGACCCGGGACTAGCTAGAGGGGCCAACGTCCTGACTTTC
CDR3 protein: CASSRDPGLARGANVLTF

D gene: -
clone size: few
J gene: TRBJ2-2
CDR3 length: 13
V gene: TRBV19
CDR3 DNA: TGTGCCAGTAGTTCGGTGAACACCGGGGAGCTGTTTTTT
CDR3 protein: CASSSVNTGELFF

D gene: -
clone size: few
J gene: TRBJ1-1
CDR3 length: 16
V gene: TRBV30
CDR3 DNA: TGTGCCTGGAGAAAGAGGGGTAGAGGGGTGAACACTGAAGCTTTCTTT
CDR3 protein: CAWRKRGRGVNTEAFF

D gene: TRBD2
clone size: -
J gene: TRBJ2-3
CDR3 length: 15
V gene: TRBV5-1
CDR3 DNA: TGCGCCAGCAGGATAACGGGGGGGCCGACAGATACGCAGTATTTT
CDR3 protein: CASRITGGPTDTQYF

D gene: -
clone size: once
J gene: TRBJ1-1
CDR3 length: 14
V gene: TRBV18
CDR3 DNA: TGTGCCACCGAGAGGTTCGGGGGAAACACTGAAGCTTTCTTT
CDR3 protein: CATERFGGNTEAFF

D gene: TRBD1
clone size: -
J gene: TRBJ1-4
CDR3 length: 14
V gene: TRBV29-1
CDR3 DNA: TGCAGCGTTGATGAGACAGGGATGGATGAAAAACTGTTTTTT
CDR3 protein: CSVDETGMDEKLFF

D gene: TRBD1
clone size: -
J gene: TRBJ1-2
CDR3 length: 14
V gene: TRBV27
CDR3 DNA: TGTGCCAGCACGTCCGGGACAGGGTCGCAGGGCTACACCTTC
CDR3 protein: CASTSGTGSQGYTF

D gene: TRBD2
clone size: -
J gene: TRBJ2-3
CDR3 length: 18
V gene: TRBV5-6
CDR3 DNA: TGTGCCAGCAGCGCCCTAGTTAATAGCGGGGGGGCTGGAGATACGCAGTATTTT
CDR3 protein: CASSALVNSGGAGDTQYF

D gene: -
clone size: once
J gene: TRBJ2-7
CDR3 length: 12
V gene: TRBV7-6
CDR3 DNA: TGTGCCAGCAGCTTAAACTCCTACGAGCAGTACTTC
CDR3 protein: CASSLNSYEQYF

D gene: -
clone size: -
J gene: TRBJ2-1
CDR3 length: 18
V gene: TRBV9
CDR3 DNA: TGTGCCAGCAGCGTAGGGTCGGGGGTAAGAGTGGTGATAAGTGAGCAGTTCTTC
CDR3 protein: CASSVGSGVRVVISEQFF

D gene: -
clone size: many
J gene: TRBJ1-6
CDR3 length: 13
V gene: TRBV30
CDR3 DNA: TGTGCCTGGACAGCGCGGGAGGATTCACCCCTCCACTTT
CDR3 protein: CAWTAREDSPLHF

D gene: -
clone size: -
J gene: TRBJ2-2
CDR3 length: 16
V gene: TRBV19
CDR3 DNA: TGTGCCAGTAGTATCTCGGGACAGATGAACACCGGGGGGCTGTTTTTT
CDR3 protein: CASSISGQMNTGGLFF

D gene: TRBD1
clone size: -
J gene: TRBJ1-6
CDR3 length: 15
V gene: TRBV5-5
CDR3 DNA: TGTGCCAGCAGACCGGGACAGGGGGCTGGTTCACCCCTCCACTTT
CDR3 protein: CASRPGQGAGSPLHF

D gene: -
clone size: -
J gene: TRBJ1-5
CDR3 length: 15
V gene: TRBV7-8
CDR3 DNA: TGTGCCAGCAGCTTAGTTGCGGGACACGTGCAGCCCCAGCATTTT
CDR3 protein: CASSLVAGHVQPQHF

D gene: TRBD1
clone size: -
J gene: TRBJ2-7
CDR3 length: 15
V gene: TRBV28
CDR3 DNA: TGTGCCAGCAGTTTTCGGGACAGAGGGGGCTACGAGCAGTACTTC
CDR3 protein: CASSFRDRGGYEQYF

D gene: -
clone size: few
J gene: TRBJ1-4
CDR3 length: 16
V gene: TRBV6-1
CDR3 DNA: TGTGCCAGCAGTGAACTTGGGTGGGCAACTAATGAAAAACTGTTTTTT
CDR3 protein: CASSELGWATNEKLFF

D gene: -
clone size: few
J gene: TRBJ1-1
CDR3 length: 13
V gene: TRBV2
CDR3 DNA: TGTGCCAGCAGTGGGCAGCCGAACACTGAAGCTTTCTTT
CDR3 protein: CASSGQPNTEAFF

D gene: -
clone size: -
J gene: TRBJ1-4
CDR3 length: 13
V gene: TRBV18
CDR3 DNA: TGTGCCAGCTCACCACGGCTGGATGAAAAACTGTTTTTT
CDR3 protein: CASSPRLDEKLFF

D gene: TRBD1
clone size: -
J gene: TRBJ2-3
CDR3 length: 14
V gene: TRBV7-7
CDR3 DNA: TGTGCTAGCAGTCGACAGGGAGTCACAGATACGCAGTATTTT
CDR3 protein: CASSRQGVTDTQYF

D gene: -
clone size: -
J gene: TRBJ2-1
CDR3 length: 17
V gene: TRBV4-3
CDR3 DNA: TGCGCCAGCAGCCAAGAGACGACGGGAAGCTCCTACAATGAGCAGTTCTTC
CDR3 protein: CASSQETTGSSYNEQFF

D gene: TRBD2
clone size: -
J gene: TRBJ2-3
CDR3 length: 15
V gene: TRBV28
CDR3 DNA: TGTGCCAGCAGTTTGCCACTAGCGGGCACAGATACGCAGTATTTT
CDR3 protein: CASSLPLAGTDTQYF

D gene: TRBD1
clone size: few
J gene: TRBJ1-6
CDR3 length: 16
V gene: TRBV28
CDR3 DNA: TGTGCCAGCAGTTGGGGACAGGGTATAACTAATTCACCCCTCCACTTT
CDR3 protein: CASSWGQGITNSPLHF

D gene: TRBD2
clone size: -
J gene: TRBJ2-3
CDR3 length: 19
V gene: TRBV6-1
CDR3 DNA: TGTGCCAGCAGTGAATCGTTCGGGATAACGGGGGGGAGCACAGATACGCAGTATTTT
CDR3 protein: CASSESFGITGGSTDTQYF

D gene: -
clone size: -
J gene: TRBJ1-2
CDR3 length: 13
V gene: TRBV7-2
CDR3 DNA: TGTGCCAGCAGCGAGGACAGAGGGTATGGCTACACCTTC
CDR3 protein: CASSEDRGYGYTF

D gene: -
clone size: few
J gene: TRBJ2-7
CDR3 length: 11
V gene: TRBV6-1
CDR3 DNA: TGTGCCAGCAGTGAAGGGTACGAGCAGTACTTC
CDR3 protein: CASSEGYEQYF

D gene: -
clone size: -
J gene: TRBJ2-2
CDR3 length: 13
V gene: TRBV29-1
CDR3 DNA: TGCAGCGTTAGCTTCTCGATCCCCGGGGAGCTGTTTTTT
CDR3 protein: CSVSFSIPGELFF

D gene: -
clone size: -
J gene: TRBJ1-2
CDR3 length: 15
V gene: TRBV2
CDR3 DNA: TGTGCCAGCAGTGGGCAGGGTTTAATTTCGTATGGCTACACCTTC
CDR3 protein: CASSGQGLISYGYTF

D gene: -
clone size: -
J gene: TRBJ2-5
CDR3 length: 13
V gene: TRBV19
CDR3 DNA: TGTGCCAGTAGTATACAGCGCCAAGAGACCCAGTACTTC
CDR3 protein: CASSIQRQETQYF

D gene: TRBD1
clone size: -
J gene: TRBJ1-1
CDR3 length: 12
V gene: TRBV19
CDR3 DNA: TGTGCCAGTAGTGACAGGGTGGCTGAAGCTTTCTTT
CDR3 protein: CASSDRVAEAFF

D gene: TRBD1
clone size: -
J gene: TRBJ2-4
CDR3 length: 15
V gene: TRBV15
CDR3 DNA: TGTGCCACCAAGAGCGCCGGGACAGGCGTAAACATTCAGTACTTC
CDR3 protein: CATKSAGTGVNIQYF

D gene: -
clone size: -
J gene: TRBJ1-1
CDR3 length: 15
V gene: TRBV7-9
CDR3 DNA: TGTGCCAGCAGCCCTCGGCAGGGTCCGAACACTGAAGCTTTCTTT
CDR3 protein: CASSPRQGPNTEAFF

D gene: -
clone size: -
J gene: TRBJ2-5
CDR3 length: 14
V gene: TRBV6-6
CDR3 DNA: TGTGCCAGCAGTTACTCGGACACCCAAGAGACCCAGTACTTC
CDR3 protein: CASSYSDTQETQYF

D gene: TRBD1
clone size: -
J gene: TRBJ2-7
CDR3 length: 13
V gene: TRBV25-1
CDR3 DNA: TGTGCCAGCGGTTTCGGACAGGGCTACGAGCAGTACTTC
CDR3 protein: CASGFGQGYEQYF

D gene: TRBD1
clone size: -
J gene: TRBJ1-3
CDR3 length: 14
V gene: TRBV5-6
CDR3 DNA: TGTGCCAGCAGCCGGACAGGGCCTCGAAACACCATATATTTT
CDR3 protein: CASSRTGPRNTIYF

D gene: TRBD1
clone size: -
J gene: TRBJ2-7
CDR3 length: 18
V gene: TRBV7-2
CDR3 DNA: TGTGCCAGCAGCTCCCTCCCGGGACAGGGGTCGAATTCCTACGAGCAGTACTTC
CDR3 protein: CASSSLPGQGSNSYEQYF

D gene: TRBD1
clone size: -
J gene: TRBJ2-5
CDR3 length: 15
V gene: TRBV5-1
CDR3 DNA: TGCGCCAGCAGCCCCTGGACAGGAATACAAGAGACCCAGTACTTC
CDR3 protein: CASSPWTGIQETQYF

D gene: -
clone size: -
J gene: TRBJ2-7
CDR3 length: 15
V gene: TRBV5-4
CDR3 DNA: TGTGCCAGCAGCCTTCAGGGAGGGGGGCACTACGAGCAGTACTTC
CDR3 protein: CASSLQGGGHYEQYF

D gene: -
clone size: few
J gene: TRBJ1-6
CDR3 length: 14
V gene: TRBV19
CDR3 DNA: TGTGCCAGTAGCGTGAGCTCCTATAATTCACCCCTCCACTTT
CDR3 protein: CASSVSSYNSPLHF

D gene: -
clone size: -
J gene: TRBJ2-1
CDR3 length: 12
V gene: TRBV12-2
CDR3 DNA: TGTGCAAGTCGGCGGAATGACAATGAGCAGTTCTTC
CDR3 protein: CASRRNDNEQFF

D gene: TRBD1
clone size: -
J gene: TRBJ1-1
CDR3 length: 17
V gene: TRBV28
CDR3 DNA: TGTGCCAGCAGTTTGAGAGGACAGGGGGTTAGAAACACTGAAGCTTTCTTT
CDR3 protein: CASSLRGQGVRNTEAFF

D gene: -
clone size: -
J gene: TRBJ1-6
CDR3 length: 16
V gene: TRBV5-1
CDR3 DNA: TGCGCCAGTAAGCAGGGCGGGAGCTCCTATAATTCACCCCTCCACTTT
CDR3 protein: CASKQGGSSYNSPLHF

D gene: TRBD2
clone size: -
J gene: TRBJ2-5
CDR3 length: 15
V gene: TRBV7-8
CDR3 DNA: TGTGCCAGCAGCTTAATGAGCGGGAAGGGAGAGACCCAGTACTTC
CDR3 protein: CASSLMSGKGETQYF

D gene: -
clone size: -
J gene: TRBJ1-3
CDR3 length: 17
V gene: TRBV9
CDR3 DNA: TGTGCCAGCAGCGTAACACCCAATGAGAGGACTGGAAACACCATATATTTT
CDR3 protein: CASSVTPNERTGNTIYF

D gene: -
clone size: -
J gene: TRBJ2-5
CDR3 length: 11
V gene: TRBV20-1
CDR3 DNA: TGCAGTGTCCATCCACAAGAGACCCAGTACTTC
CDR3 protein: CSVHPQETQYF

D gene: -
clone size: -
J gene: TRBJ1-5
CDR3 length: 14
V gene: TRBV5-6
CDR3 DNA: TGTGCCAGCACCCTGAGGGGTCGGGGTCAGCCCCAGCATTTT
CDR3 protein: CASTLRGRGQPQHF

D gene: -
clone size: -
J gene: TRBJ2-5
CDR3 length: 15
V gene: TRBV19
CDR3 DNA: TGTGCCAGTAGTCCCTCAGGGGTTGGGAAGGAGACCCAGTACTTC
CDR3 protein: CASSPSGVGKETQYF

D gene: -
clone size: -
J gene: TRBJ2-1
CDR3 length: 14
V gene: TRBV6-5
CDR3 DNA: TGTGCCAGCAGAAGGAACAGGGCTATAGATGAGCAGTTCTTC
CDR3 protein: CASRRNRAIDEQFF

D gene: -
clone size: once
J gene: TRBJ2-7
CDR3 length: 13
V gene: TRBV5-1
CDR3 DNA: TGCGCCAGCAGCCCTCTGACTTTTGGCGAGCAGTACTTC
CDR3 protein: CASSPLTFGEQYF

D gene: TRBD2
clone size: -
J gene: TRBJ2-3
CDR3 length: 16
V gene: TRBV5-4
CDR3 DNA: TGTGCCAGCAGCTTCGGCGCGGGAGGCCCCACAGATACGCAGTATTTT
CDR3 protein: CASSFGAGGPTDTQYF

D gene: -
clone size: few
J gene: TRBJ1-6
CDR3 length: 15
V gene: TRBV19
CDR3 DNA: TGTGCCAGTAGTACTCTCTTGAGGGCAAATTCACCCCTCCACTTT
CDR3 protein: CASSTLLRANSPLHF

D gene: -
clone size: many
J gene: TRBJ1-2
CDR3 length: 13
V gene: TRBV4-1
CDR3 DNA: TGCGCCAGCAGCCAAGCCAGGGGTGATGGCTACACCTTC
CDR3 protein: CASSQARGDGYTF

D gene: TRBD2
clone size: -
J gene: TRBJ2-2
CDR3 length: 14
V gene: TRBV9
CDR3 DNA: TGTGCCAGCAGCGCTCGGGGGGACACCGGGGAGCTGTTTTTT
CDR3 protein: CASSARGDTGELFF

D gene: -
clone size: -
J gene: TRBJ2-3
CDR3 length: 15
V gene: TRBV9
CDR3 DNA: TGTGCCAGCAGCGCCAGCAGCTGGGGCCCAGATACGCAGTATTTT
CDR3 protein: CASSASSWGPDTQYF